This entry lists 27 T cell receptor beta chains sequenced from one sample in a study of molecular identifiers for immune sequencing clone quantification. In TCRdb, the PCR reads were re-called with MiXCR into one record per CDR3 protein. The data contain some 320,000 distinct CDR3 sequences, 20% to 25% of them singletons. The specimen was naive CD8+ T cells from blood, with Jurkat cell RNA spiked in. Noted subset: FACS-sorted CD8+CD4-CCR7+CD45RA+ naive T cells. All receptors derive from a human donor in good health. Some libraries in this study had Jurkat cell RNA spiked in.

This chain connects TRBV12-3 or TRBV12-4 to TRBJ1-1, with D perhaps matching TRBD1 (5 bases). CDR3 length equals 14 residues. V gave up 2 bases and J gave up 11 bases, with 18 bases separating them. CDR3 DNA: TGTGCCAGCAGTTTAAATTTGGCAGGGTCTCCCGCTTTCTTT. Its translation: CASSLNLAGSPAFF.

As concerns this clonotype: The junction and the germline gene differ at one end; a read error may be behind it. This chain links TRBV4-3 with TRBJ1-6; D is possibly TRBD1 (5 bases). Germline assignment: CDR1 LGHNA and CDR2 YSLEER. The CDR3 length is 16 residues. In DNA, the CDR3 is TGCGCCAGCAGCCAAGATGACAGCTCCTGTAATTCACCCCTCCACTTT. Its translation is CASSQDDSSCNSPLHF.

Turning to this clonotype: This may be a read error, as it is one base from a much larger clone. The V and J genes are TRBV11-2 and TRBJ2-5, with unresolved D. V was shortened by 5 bases and J by 1 base, with 11 bases between the two germline ends. The length of the CDR3 is 14 residues. The germline CDR1 and CDR2 sequences are SGHAT and FQNNGV. The CDR3 DNA is TGTGCCAGCAGCCCCGACTTGTGCCAAGAGACCCAGTACTTC. Amino acids: CASSPDLCQETQYF.

This clonotype appeared many times. The CDR3 loop reads CASSFPYTDTQYF. In nucleotides, the CDR3 is TGTGCCAGCAGCTTCCCATACACAGATACGCAGTATTTT. This sequence joins TRBV7-9 and TRBJ2-3, with D unresolved. Germline V gene data show CDR1 as SEHNR and CDR2 as FQNEAQ (reference sequence). This CDR3 contains 13 residues. V was trimmed by 3 bases and J by 2 bases, leaving 6 bases between them.

The chain uses TRBV10-3 and TRBJ2-3; the match to TRBD2 covers 9 bases. The length of the CDR3 is 14 residues. V gave up 7 bases and J gave up 3 bases; unmatched junction bases: 5. Germline CDR1 reads ENHRY; CDR2 reads SYGVKD. The CDR3 nucleotides read TGTGCCATCAACGCGGGAGGGCCGACAGATACGCAGTATTTT. Encoded protein: CAINAGGPTDTQYF.

In the case of this clonotype: A much more abundant neighbour one base away suggests this may be a read error. The chain has TRBV30 and TRBJ1-2; 8 bases agree with TRBD1. Germline CDR1 GTSNPN, CDR2 SVGIG (reference sequence). The CDR3 has 13 amino acids. The CDR3 spells CAWSGQGNYGYAF. CDR3 in DNA: TGTGCCTGGAGTGGACAGGGGAACTATGGCTACGCCTTC.

This clonotype was seen repeatedly, ten times or more. The chain recombines TRBV20-1 with TRBJ2-7, with a weak D call TRBD1 (6 bases). The CDR3 contains 14 residues. Trimming took off 6 bases at V and 0 bases at J, with 15 bases between the two ends. Germline V lookup: CDR1 DFQATT, CDR2 SNEGSKA (reference sequence). The CDR3 sequence is CSALLDRVSYEQYF. DNA of the CDR3: TGCAGTGCCCTCCTGGACAGAGTCTCCTACGAGCAGTACTTC.

The genes are TRBV20-1 and TRBJ2-7, with 7 bases that match TRBD1. CDR1 is DFQATT and CDR2 is SNEGSKA in the germline V gene (reference sequence). Trimming cost V 0 bases and J 6 bases; bases outside gene matches: 11. This CDR3 has 15 amino acids. CDR3 protein: CSARDPDRVLCEQYF. CDR3 nucleotides: TGCAGTGCTAGAGACCCCGACAGGGTGCTCTGCGAGCAGTACTTC.

This chain joins TRBV19 and TRBJ1-1; 7 nucleotides align to TRBD1. The V segment lost 4 bases and the J segment 3 bases; nucleotides outside the gene matches: 11. The CDR3 spans 16 residues. Looked up from germline, CDR1 is LNHDA and CDR2 is SQIVND (reference sequence). In DNA form, the CDR3 reads TGTGCCAGTAGTACCGGACAGGAGCTGGTGGACACTGAAGCTTTCTTT. It translates to CASSTGQELVDTEAFF.

This sequence joins TRBV30 and TRBJ2-7; D perhaps matches TRBD1 (6 bases). Trimming stripped 2 bases from V and 3 bases from J, with 17 bases between. The CDR3 is 15 residues long. Per germline, CDR1 GTSNPN and CDR2 SVGIG (reference sequence). The CDR3 spells CAWSPLGQPNYEQYF. CDR3 nucleotides: TGTGCCTGGAGTCCGCTCGGACAGCCTAACTACGAGCAGTACTTC.

The gene calls are TRBV28 and TRBJ2-2; tentatively, D is TRBD1 (6 bases). The CDR3 sequence is 16 residues long. V lost 6 bases and J 2 bases, leaving 16 bases between the germline ends. Germline CDR1 and CDR2: MDHEN and SYDVKM. CDR3 sequence: CASSQPGTYNTGELFF. The CDR3 nucleotides read TGTGCCAGCAGCCAACCCGGGACATATAACACCGGGGAGCTGTTTTTT.

This clonotype was observed many times. V usage is TRBV28 and J usage is TRBJ1-2; D perhaps matches TRBD1 (5 bases). V gave up 3 bases and J gave up 4 bases, with 12 bases separating them. CDR3 length: 14 residues. Germline assignment: CDR1 MDHEN and CDR2 SYDVKM. The CDR3 protein is CASSLGQAFYGYTF. Written as DNA, the CDR3 is TGTGCCAGCAGTTTGGGGCAAGCGTTCTATGGCTACACCTTC.

This clonotype showed up many times. The rearrangement joins TRBV19 to TRBJ1-1; D gene unclear. This CDR3 comprises 12 residues. Between the trimmed V and J ends, which lost 5 bases and 1 base, there was a span of 5 bases. Germline V gene sequence: CDR1 LNHDA, CDR2 SQIVND (reference sequence). The CDR3 bases are TGTGCCAGTAGTCACTCGAACACTGAAGCTTTCTTT. Residues: CASSHSNTEAFF.

The sample holds many counts of this clonotype. The gene calls are TRBV13 and TRBJ2-3; no definite D call. V lost 0 bases, J lost 1 base, and 8 bases lay in between. This CDR3 comprises 15 residues. Germline CDR1 and CDR2: PRHDT and FYEKMQ (reference sequence). CDR3 bases: TGTGCCAGCAGCTTAGGATACCGGGGCACAGATACGCAGTATTTT. Its translation: CASSLGYRGTDTQYF. Combining the CDR3 with reference TRBV13 and TRBJ2-3 gives the whole variable domain AAGVIQSPRHLIKEKRETATLKCYPIPRHDTVYWYQQGPGQDPQFLISFYEKMQSDKGSIPDRFSAQQFSDYHSELNMSSLELGDSALYFCASSLGYRGTDTQYFGPGTRLTVL.

Points on this clonotype: The conserved closing phenylalanine or tryptophan is absent in this CDR3, likely reflecting a read error. V gene TRBV7-9 combines with J gene TRBJ2-7, with 7 bases identical to TRBD2. CDR1 and CDR2 from the germline V gene are SEHNR and FQNEAQ (reference sequence). CDR3 length: 13 amino acids. J was trimmed by 2 bases and V by 6 bases; bases with no gene match: 4. CDR3 DNA sequence: TGTGCCAGCAGGGGGGAGGGCCCCTACGAGCAGTACATC. It encodes CASRGEGPYEQYI.

There are many counts of this clonotype. The chain recombines TRBV7-8 with TRBJ1-1, with D unresolved. The CDR3 totals 13 residues. Trimming took off 1 base at V and 6 bases at J, with 9 bases between the two ends. Germline V CDR1 and CDR2: SGHVS, FQNEAQ. CDR3 in DNA: TGTGCCAGCAGCTTAGTTTCGGGTGCTGAAGCTTTCTTT. It encodes CASSLVSGAEAFF.

This clonotype was detected many times. The chain uses TRBV7-2 and TRBJ2-7, with D unresolved. Trimming took 3 bases from V and 0 from J, leaving 12 bases between them. This CDR3 is built from 15 residues. Germline assignment: CDR1 SGHTA and CDR2 FQGNSA. The CDR3 bases are TGTGCCAGCAGCTTGGTCCCCATGGGCTCCTACGAGCAGTACTTC. This gives the protein CASSLVPMGSYEQYF. The full variable domain, rest sourced from reference TRBV7-2 and TRBJ2-7, is GAGVSQSPSNKVTEKGKDVELRCDPISGHTALYWYRQSLGQGLEFLIYFQGNSAPDKSGLPSDRFSAERTGGSVSTLTIQRTQQEDSAVYLCASSLVPMGSYEQYFGPGTRLTVT.

In the case of this clonotype: A read error may be the cause here, since a much bigger clone is one base away. The chain has TRBV27 and TRBJ2-3; 9 nucleotides match TRBD2. Germline-derived CDR1 and CDR2 are MNHEY and SMNVEV (reference sequence). This CDR3 has 16 amino acids. CDR3 amino acids: CASSSIVVAGADAQYF. CDR3 bases: TGTGCCAGCAGTTCTATCGTGGTAGCGGGAGCAGATGCGCAGTATTTT.

The chain employs TRBV9 and TRBJ2-1; no firm D call. The V gene lost 0 bases and the J gene lost 6 bases, with 13 bases spanning the gap. Germline V gene sequence: CDR1 SGDLS, CDR2 YYNGEE. The CDR3 spans 15 residues. CDR3 amino acids: CASSVATAPSNEQFF. The DNA for the CDR3 is TGTGCCAGCAGCGTAGCTACGGCCCCTAGCAATGAGCAGTTCTTC.

In its sample, this clonotype was seen many times. The chain carries TRBV19 and TRBJ1-5; D uncertain. Germline-derived CDR1 and CDR2 are LNHDA and SQIVND (reference sequence). V lost 5 bases, J lost 3 bases, and 14 bases lay in between. The CDR3 is made up of 15 amino acids. The CDR3 loop is CASSSDFRYNQPQHF. CDR3 DNA sequence: TGTGCCAGTAGTTCAGATTTCCGCTACAATCAGCCCCAGCATTTT. The variable domain in full, with the rest retrieved from reference TRBV19 and TRBJ1-5, is DGGITQSPKYLFRKEGQNVTLSCEQNLNHDAMYWYRQDPGQGLRLIYYSQIVNDFQKGDIAEGYSVSREKKESFPLTVTSAQKNPTAFYLCASSSDFRYNQPQHFGDGTRLSIL.

This clonotype has at least ten counts. CDR3 sequence: CASSSTGGGTEAFF. The CDR3 region has the DNA TGTGCCAGCAGCTCCACAGGGGGAGGGACTGAAGCTTTCTTT. This chain joins TRBV6-5 and TRBJ1-1, with TRBD1 matching over 8 bases. Germline V gives CDR1 MNHEY, CDR2 SVGAGI. The CDR3 has 14 residues. The ends lost 6 bases at V and 5 bases at J; junction bases unmatched: 8.

This clonotype was counted many times. J is TRBJ1-1 and V is TRBV6-5, with TRBD1 as a possible D gene (6 bases). The germline V gene has CDR1 MNHEY and CDR2 SVGAGI. Trimming stripped 0 bases from V and 0 bases from J, with 14 bases between. The CDR3 length is 17 residues. The DNA for the CDR3 is TGTGCCAGCAGTTACTCAAGGGACACAGGGATGAACACTGAAGCTTTCTTT. Its translation is CASSYSRDTGMNTEAFF.

This clonotype was found many times. The genes are TRBV30 and TRBJ2-5; 12 bases agree with TRBD1. This CDR3 has 14 amino acids. Germline trimming cut 1 base from V and 5 bases from J; bases unmatched to any gene: 2. Germline CDR1 is GTSNPN and CDR2 is SVGIG (reference sequence). The CDR3 is CAWSGDRGQETQYF. For the CDR3, the DNA is TGTGCCTGGAGTGGGGACAGGGGGCAGGAGACCCAGTACTTC.

This clonotype occurred many times. The chain combines TRBV12-3 or TRBV12-4 with TRBJ1-3; perhaps TRBD1 as D (6 bases). V lost 5 bases and J 4 bases, leaving 18 bases between the germline ends. CDR3 length: 16 amino acids. The CDR3 DNA reads as TGTGCCAGCAGTGGAGTACTACAGGGTCCCGGAAACACCATATATTTT. Translated, it gives CASSGVLQGPGNTIYF.

This clonotype was seen more than once but under ten times. This chain links TRBV24-1 with TRBJ2-1, with 7 bases lining up with TRBD1. Germline loops: CDR1 KGHDR, CDR2 SFDVKD. Trimming at V came to 3 bases and at J to 9 bases, leaving 10 bases not matched to a gene. CDR3 length: 15 residues. The CDR3 DNA follows: TGTGCCACCAGTGATATTACGGACAGGAGTGGTGAGCAGTTCTTC. As protein: CATSDITDRSGEQFF.

A note on this clonotype: A much larger clone differs by one base, so this may be a read error. This sequence joins TRBV13 and TRBJ1-2; D is possibly TRBD1 (6 bases). This CDR3 is 18 amino acids long. CDR1 PRHDT and CDR2 FYEKMQ come from the germline V gene (reference sequence). For the CDR3, the DNA is TGTGCCTGCAGCCCCTGGGGGGCCGGGCCTCCTGGGGAGGATGGCTACACCTTC. It codes for CACSPWGAGPPGEDGYTF.

In its sample, this clonotype was seen a few times. The V call is TRBV7-2, the J call TRBJ2-7; 12 bases are shared with TRBD1. V lost 5 bases and J lost 3; bases outside the gene matches: 5. Germline CDR1 SGHTA, CDR2 FQGNSA. This CDR3 region has 15 residues. The CDR3 here is CASSDGTGGHYEQYF. In DNA, the CDR3 is TGTGCCAGCAGCGATGGGACAGGGGGCCACTACGAGCAGTACTTC.